These T cell receptor beta chains were read from a single sample in a study of OX40 agonist ivuxolimab in advanced cancers. The protocol was immunoSEQ multiplex PCR, while the TCRdb copy is restricted to in-frame clones and leaves out a portion. The sample includes about 48,000 clones, 85% of them seen just once. The sample in question was CD4+ or CD8+ T cells sorted from blood, obtained in a trial of the OX40 agonist ivuxolimab. These receptors were obtained from an adult with an advanced solid tumor such as melanoma, head and neck, liver or kidney cancer. CDR3s include the opening cysteine and the closing phenylalanine or tryptophan. The D gene is left open where the match is weak. A clone size is listed for some rows: how often the clone was seen (once, few, many), or a class if it is expanded.

clone_size	cdr3_length	d_call	j_call	v_call	cdr3_aa	cdr3_nt
NA	16	TRBD2	TRBJ2-7	TRBV29-1	CSVSSPTSGSFSEQYF	TGCAGCGTTTCCTCCCCGACTAGCGGGAGTTTCTCCGAGCAGTACTTC
NA	13	NA	TRBJ2-3	TRBV28	CASQYLDIDTQYF	TGTGCCAGCCAGTATCTCGACATAGATACGCAGTATTTT
NA	18	TRBD2	TRBJ2-3	TRBV6-4	CASSDSFLGLAATDTQYF	TGTGCCAGCAGTGACTCGTTTCTGGGACTAGCGGCCACAGATACGCAGTATTTT
NA	13	NA	TRBJ2-5	TRBV11-2	CASSLDLGGTQYF	TGTGCCAGCAGCTTAGATCTCGGGGGGACCCAGTACTTC
NA	15	TRBD1	TRBJ1-3	TRBV10-3	CAISTGQDSGNTIYF	TGTGCCATCAGTACCGGACAGGACTCTGGAAACACCATATATTTT
NA	13	TRBD1	TRBJ2-7	TRBV10-3	CAISPGTGFEQYF	TGTGCCATCAGTCCCGGGACAGGGTTCGAGCAGTACTTC
NA	17	NA	TRBJ1-5	TRBV9	CASSTIRETASNQPQHF	TGTGCCAGCAGCACGATCCGAGAGACAGCTAGCAATCAGCCCCAGCATTTT
NA	19	TRBD2	TRBJ2-1	TRBV5-3	CARSPGTSGPPSLHNEQFF	TGTGCCAGAAGCCCCGGGACTAGCGGCCCCCCCTCCCTCCACAATGAGCAGTTCTTC
NA	13	NA	TRBJ2-5	TRBV7-7	CASSHGGRETQYF	TGTGCTAGCAGCCATGGAGGGAGGGAGACCCAGTACTTC
NA	15	TRBD1	TRBJ2-1	TRBV6-1	CASSARGTGDNEQFF	TGTGCCAGCAGTGCCCGCGGGACAGGGGACAATGAGCAGTTCTTC
NA	15	TRBD2	TRBJ2-2	TRBV28	CASTPGLANTGELFF	TGTGCCAGCACCCCGGGACTAGCGAACACCGGGGAGCTGTTTTTT
NA	14	NA	TRBJ1-5	TRBV6-1	CASSSVGGSQPQHF	TGTGCCAGCAGTTCAGTAGGGGGGAGTCAGCCCCAGCATTTT
NA	13	TRBD1	TRBJ1-1	TRBV18	CASSPRTGTEAFF	TGTGCCAGCTCACCGAGGACAGGGACTGAAGCTTTCTTT
NA	13	NA	TRBJ1-1	TRBV2	CASRTDSYTEAFF	TGTGCCAGCAGGACTGACAGCTACACTGAAGCTTTCTTT
NA	17	NA	TRBJ2-3	TRBV25-1	CASSEFRDLPSTDTQYF	TGTGCCAGCAGTGAATTCAGAGACCTACCATCCACAGATACGCAGTATTTT
NA	14	NA	TRBJ2-7	TRBV7-9	CASSLTPGPYEQYF	TGTGCCAGCAGCTTGACCCCAGGGCCCTACGAGCAGTACTTC
NA	16	NA	TRBJ1-2	TRBV2	CASSEENSLLNYGYTF	TGTGCCAGCAGTGAAGAAAACTCCCTTTTGAACTATGGCTACACCTTC
NA	16	NA	TRBJ2-7	TRBV4-1	CASSQAEQTGTYEQYF	TGCGCCAGCAGCCAAGCTGAACAGACAGGCACCTACGAGCAGTACTTC
NA	13	NA	TRBJ2-5	TRBV18	CASSPTEGETQYF	TGTGCCAGCTCACCAACAGAGGGGGAGACCCAGTACTTC
NA	11	NA	TRBJ2-1	TRBV20-1	CSAPRSNEQFF	TGCAGTGCCCCTCGCAGCAATGAGCAGTTCTTC
NA	13	TRBD1	TRBJ1-4	TRBV10-3	CAISTGVNEKLFF	TGTGCCATTTCGACAGGGGTCAATGAAAAACTGTTTTTT
once	16	TRBD1	TRBJ1-6	TRBV5-4	CASSTDRVPYNSPLHF	TGTGCCAGCAGCACGGACAGGGTCCCCTATAATTCACCCCTCCACTTT
NA	15	TRBD2	TRBJ2-7	TRBV5-1	CASSFGTSGSGEQYF	TGCGCCAGCAGCTTCGGGACTAGCGGGAGCGGCGAGCAGTACTTC
NA	14	NA	TRBJ2-7	TRBV28	CASTSGGSSYEQYF	TGTGCCAGCACCTCAGGGGGGAGCTCCTACGAGCAGTACTTC
NA	15	TRBD1	TRBJ2-7	TRBV28	CASSLPGQGAGEQYF	TGTGCCAGCAGTCTCCCGGGACAGGGGGCCGGCGAGCAGTACTTC
NA	14	TRBD2	TRBJ2-1	TRBV28	CASSFGGRAHEQFF	TGTGCCAGCAGTTTTGGCGGGAGGGCCCATGAGCAGTTCTTC
once	12	NA	TRBJ2-1	TRBV6-1	CASRGDYNEQFF	TGTGCCAGCAGGGGGGACTACAATGAGCAGTTCTTC
NA	14	NA	TRBJ1-1	TRBV7-8	CASSLGGKDTEAFF	TGTGCCAGCAGCTTAGGAGGGAAGGACACTGAAGCTTTCTTT
NA	13	TRBD2	TRBJ2-1	TRBV2	CAMRRGDYNEQFF	TGTGCCATGCGGCGGGGGGACTACAATGAGCAGTTCTTC
NA	17	NA	TRBJ2-6	TRBV6-1	CASSEALRASGANVLTF	TGTGCCAGCAGTGAAGCGCTTCGGGCCTCTGGGGCCAACGTCCTGACTTTC
NA	14	NA	TRBJ2-1	TRBV28	CASSLLRNKDEQFF	TGTGCCAGCAGTTTACTTCGGAACAAGGATGAGCAGTTCTTC
NA	16	TRBD2	TRBJ2-3	TRBV10-3	CAISILAGGPVDTQYF	TGTGCCATCAGCATACTAGCGGGAGGGCCAGTAGATACGCAGTATTTT
few	15	NA	TRBJ1-4	TRBV14	CASSQDLGPGEKLFF	TGTGCCAGCAGCCAAGATTTGGGGCCGGGAGAAAAACTGTTTTTT
once	15	NA	TRBJ2-1	TRBV11-2	CASSSLAGRDNEQFF	TGTGCCAGCAGCTCACTGGCGGGACGGGACAATGAGCAGTTCTTC
NA	13	NA	TRBJ2-3	TRBV19	CASSFTRTDTQYF	TGTGCCAGTAGTTTCACACGCACAGATACGCAGTATTTT
few	15	NA	TRBJ1-1	TRBV6-1	CASSEGGGGGPEAFF	TGTGCCAGCAGTGAAGGAGGGGGGGGAGGGCCTGAAGCTTTCTTT
once	14	TRBD1	TRBJ1-1	TRBV9	CASSTDRVGTEAFF	TGTGCCAGCAGCACCGACAGGGTTGGAACTGAAGCTTTCTTT
NA	11	NA	TRBJ2-7	TRBV29-1	CSVIVPYEQYF	TGCAGCGTTATTGTACCGTACGAGCAGTACTTC
NA	13	NA	TRBJ1-2	TRBV28	CASRIGGNYGYTF	TGTGCCAGCAGGATCGGGGGGAATTATGGCTACACCTTC
NA	15	TRBD1	TRBJ1-2	TRBV19	CASSQGGRGNYGYTF	TGTGCCAGTAGCCAGGGGGGGCGCGGTAACTATGGCTACACCTTC
once	15	NA	TRBJ2-7	TRBV6-1	CASSEAYPSSYEQYF	TGTGCCAGCAGTGAAGCGTATCCCAGTTCCTACGAGCAGTACTTC
NA	14	TRBD2	TRBJ2-1	TRBV7-3	CASSVSGRANEQFF	TGTGCCAGCAGCGTCAGCGGGAGGGCCAATGAGCAGTTCTTC
NA	16	NA	TRBJ2-3	TRBV7-9	CASSWQGKTGTDTQYF	TGTGCCAGCAGCTGGCAGGGGAAAACGGGCACAGATACGCAGTATTTT
NA	17	NA	TRBJ1-1	TRBV19	CASSIAALGESRTEAFF	TGTGCCAGTAGTATAGCCGCGTTGGGGGAATCCAGGACTGAAGCTTTCTTT
once	15	TRBD2	TRBJ2-7	TRBV9	CASSPRAGVPHEQYF	TGTGCCAGCAGCCCAAGAGCGGGAGTCCCCCACGAGCAGTACTTC